The 10 T cell receptor beta chains in this list originate from one sample, sequenced in a study of vaccination and CD4 T cells after COVID-19. The Oncomine TCR Beta short-read assay sequenced DNA from cultured CD4+ T cells. Using its own MiXCR run on the PCR reads, TCRdb lists one record per CDR3 protein. The table lists under 6,000 distinct CDR3 sequences, roughly a fifth of them singletons. These TCRs' antigens remain unknown. Sample treatment: approximately 10-day PBMC culture with coronavirus spike peptide pools or control peptides (ViraFEST assay). Sequencing was carried out using CD4+ T cells from blood, cultured in vitro. The receptors derive from a human donor who had recovered from COVID-19.

In this sample, this clonotype is medium-sized. The chain uses TRBV6-5 and TRBJ2-5, with a weak D call TRBD2 (6 bases). Trimming cost V 2 bases and J 5 bases, with 24 bases left between them. This CDR3 spans 18 amino acids. Germline assignment: CDR1 MNHEY and CDR2 SVGAGI. CDR3 region: CASSYQSPTGRGGETQYF. For the CDR3, the DNA is TGTGCCAGCAGTTACCAGAGCCCTACCGGGAGAGGTGGGGAGACCCAGTACTTC.

The chain combines TRBV20-1 with TRBJ2-3; 8 bases are shared with TRBD2. The germline gives CDR1 DFQATT, CDR2 SNEGSKA (reference sequence). There are 12 residues in the CDR3. J lost 4 bases, V lost 3 bases, and 0 bases had no gene match. CDR3 DNA sequence: TGCAGTGCTAGCGGGGGGGCAGATACGCAGTATTTT. The encoded protein is CSASGGADTQYF.

This clonotype was seen more than once but under ten times. This chain connects TRBV6-1 to TRBJ1-2, with D perhaps TRBD1 (5 bases). With 2 bases removed from V and 8 bases from J, the gap between germline ends came to 12 bases. CDR1 is MNHNS, CDR2 SASEGT, per germline. The CDR3 is 13 residues long. The CDR3 DNA is TGTGCCAGCAGTGAAAACGGGGGTTACGGCTACACCTTC. Protein sequence: CASSENGGYGYTF.

The chain couples TRBV5-6 to TRBJ1-6; D is uncertain. In germline, CDR1 is SGHDT, CDR2 YYEEEE. This CDR3 spans 12 amino acids. V was pared by 2 bases and J by 7 bases, with 4 bases between. CDR3 sequence (DNA): TGTGCCAGCAGCTTTTGGAATTCACCCCTCCACTTT. The encoded protein is CASSFWNSPLHF.

By share, this clonotype ranks as medium-sized (0.01 to 0.1%). This chain links TRBV12-3 or TRBV12-4 with TRBJ1-5; the D gene is possibly TRBD1 (5 bases). The CDR3 consists of 13 residues. V was shortened by 0 bases and J by 9 bases, with 9 bases between the two germline ends. This chain's CDR3 is CASSLARQMPQHF. The DNA for the CDR3 is TGTGCCAGCAGTTTAGCCCGACAGATGCCCCAGCATTTT.

This clonotype is categorized as medium-sized (0.01 to 0.1%). The gene calls are TRBV25-1 and TRBJ2-1; D may be TRBD1 (6 bases). The V gene lost 8 bases and the J gene lost 4 bases, with 6 bases spanning the gap. The CDR3 has 11 amino acids. Germline V gives CDR1 MGHDK, CDR2 SYGVNS. The CDR3 coding sequence is TGTGCCAGCGACAGGTACAATGAGCAGTTCTTC. It translates to CASDRYNEQFF.

Judged by abundance, this clonotype is medium-sized. DNA of the CDR3: TGCAGTGCTCTGACAGGGTTGAGCAATCAGCCCCAGCATTTT. Translated, it gives CSALTGLSNQPQHF. The chain joins TRBV20-1 to TRBJ1-5; 7 bases are a match to TRBD1. The CDR3 is 14 residues long. V dropped 5 bases and J dropped 1; count of bases not matched to a gene: 5. CDR1 DFQATT and CDR2 SNEGSKA come from the germline V gene (reference sequence).

This clonotype is classed as medium-sized. The rearrangement links TRBV7-9 to TRBJ1-3; D unresolved. Per the germline V gene, CDR1 is SEHNR and CDR2 is FQNEAQ (reference sequence). This CDR3 has 13 residues. Trimming left V 3 bases short and J 0 bases short, with 3 bases between. CDR3 coding DNA: TGTGCCAGCAGCTTGAGCTCTGGAAACACCATATATTTT. This codes for CASSLSSGNTIYF.

This clonotype appeared a few times. The chain combines TRBV11-2 with TRBJ2-1, with 7 bases matching TRBD2. Germline lookup yields CDR1 SGHAT and CDR2 FQNNGV. The CDR3 length is 19 residues. Germline trimming cut 5 bases from V and 6 bases from J; bases unmatched to any gene: 22. The CDR3 nucleotides are TGTGCCAGCAGCCCGCAGGTTCGTTTTCGAGCGGGGCGAATCAATGAGCAGTTCTTC. Translating it yields CASSPQVRFRAGRINEQFF.

This clonotype was detected a few times. This chain joins TRBV2 and TRBJ1-1; D is uncertain. CDR1 and CDR2 from the germline V gene are SNHLY and FYNNEI. The CDR3 sequence is 14 residues long. V lost 4 bases and J lost 5, with 14 bases in between. CDR3 residues: CASSAFIPGTEAFF. CDR3 bases: TGTGCCAGCAGTGCGTTTATCCCGGGAACTGAAGCTTTCTTT.